Listed here are 5 T cell receptor beta chains from one sample, sequenced in a study of shared clonotypes between healthy human individuals. Here immunoSEQ multiplex PCR was the method, and the copy in TCRdb shows in-frame clones only, minus some. The table has 400,000 or so clones, approximately 96% seen once. Sequencing input: memory CD8+ T cells sorted from blood. The subset is: CD45RO+ cells pooled with CCR7-negative TemRA cells. Every receptor here comes from a man aged 25-45 years in good health.

The rearrangement uses TRBV10-2 and TRBJ2-1; 7 bases agree with TRBD2. CDR3 length equals 17 residues. Germline loops: CDR1 WSHSY, CDR2 SAAADI. Losses at the gene ends were 6 bases for V and 0 bases for J; bases not matched to a gene: 11. CDR3 DNA sequence: TGCGCCAGCAGGGCTAGCGGACTAACAAGCTCCTACAATGAGCAGTTCTTC. This translates into CASRASGLTSSYNEQFF.

The rearrangement uses TRBV10-3 and TRBJ2-6; possibly TRBD1 for D (5 bases). The CDR3 totals 15 residues. V shed 3 bases and J shed 0 bases, with 6 bases lying between them. Germline lookup yields CDR1 ENHRY and CDR2 SYGVKD. CDR3 nucleotides: TGTGCCATCAGTGACAGGGCCTCTGGGGCCAACGTCCTGACTTTC. Encoded protein: CAISDRASGANVLTF.

V is TRBV15 and J is TRBJ1-2; tentative D call: TRBD1 (5 bases). CDR3 length equals 16 residues. Trimming cost V 6 bases and J 3 bases, with 20 bases left between them. Germline V gives CDR1 LNHNV, CDR2 YYDKDF (reference sequence). CDR3 sequence: CATSEGPSGFYYGYTF. In nucleotides, the CDR3 is TGTGCCACCAGTGAGGGGCCCTCAGGATTTTACTATGGCTACACCTTC. The entire variable domain, with the rest obtained from reference TRBV15 and TRBJ1-2, is as follows: DAMVIQNPRYQVTQFGKPVTLSCSQTLNHNVMYWYQQKSSQAPKLLFHYYDKDFNNEADTPDNFQSRRPNTSFCFLDIRSPGLGDTAMYLCATSEGPSGFYYGYTFGSGTRLTVV.

The J gene is TRBJ2-5, the V gene TRBV10-3, with 10 bases identical to TRBD1. Germline V gene sequence: CDR1 ENHRY, CDR2 SYGVKD. The V and J ends lost 6 bases and 5 bases, in that order; junction bases with no gene match: 9. This CDR3 is built from 15 residues. Written as DNA, the CDR3 is TGTGCCATCAGCCAAAGGACAGGGGGTAGGGAGACCCAGTACTTC. This codes for CAISQRTGGRETQYF.

The rearrangement links TRBV7-9 to TRBJ2-3, with 7 bases fitting TRBD1. CDR1 is SEHNR and CDR2 is FQNEAQ in the germline V gene (reference sequence). The CDR3 runs to 15 residues. V lost 6 bases and J lost 2; bases outside the gene matches: 8. The CDR3 reads CASSPTGTVTDTQYF. The CDR3 bases are TGTGCCAGCAGTCCCACCGGGACAGTCACAGATACGCAGTATTTT.